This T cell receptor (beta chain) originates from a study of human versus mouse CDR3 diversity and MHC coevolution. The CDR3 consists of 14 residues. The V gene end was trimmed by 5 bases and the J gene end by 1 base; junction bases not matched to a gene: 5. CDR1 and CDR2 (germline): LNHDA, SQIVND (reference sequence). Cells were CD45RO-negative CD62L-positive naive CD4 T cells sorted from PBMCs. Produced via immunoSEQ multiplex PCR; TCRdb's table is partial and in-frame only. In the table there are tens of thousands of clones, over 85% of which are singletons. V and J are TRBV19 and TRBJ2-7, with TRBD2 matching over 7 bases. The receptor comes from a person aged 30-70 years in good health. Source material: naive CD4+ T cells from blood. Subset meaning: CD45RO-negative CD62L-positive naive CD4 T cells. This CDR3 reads CASSLLAASYEQYF. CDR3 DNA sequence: TGTGCCAGTAGTCTTCTAGCGGCGTCCTACGAGCAGTACTTC.